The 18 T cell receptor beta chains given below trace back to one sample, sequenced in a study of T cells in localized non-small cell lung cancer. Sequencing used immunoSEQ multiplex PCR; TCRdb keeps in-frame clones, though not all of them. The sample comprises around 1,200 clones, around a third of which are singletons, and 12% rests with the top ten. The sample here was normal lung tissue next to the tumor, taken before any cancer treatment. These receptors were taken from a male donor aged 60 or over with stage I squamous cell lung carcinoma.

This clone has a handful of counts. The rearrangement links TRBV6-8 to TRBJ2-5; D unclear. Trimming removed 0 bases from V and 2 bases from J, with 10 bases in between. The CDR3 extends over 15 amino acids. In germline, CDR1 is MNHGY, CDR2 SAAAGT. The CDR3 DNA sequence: TGTGCCAGCAGTTACTCGCGAGCGACACAAGAGACCCAGTACTTC. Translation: CASSYSRATQETQYF.

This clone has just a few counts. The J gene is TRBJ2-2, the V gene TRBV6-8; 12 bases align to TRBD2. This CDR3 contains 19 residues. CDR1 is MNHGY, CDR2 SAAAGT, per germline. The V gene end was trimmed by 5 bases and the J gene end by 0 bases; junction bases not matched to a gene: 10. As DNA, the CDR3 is TGTGCCAGCAGTGACAGACTAGCGGGGGACTTTTCGAACACCGGGGAGCTGTTTTTT. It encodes CASSDRLAGDFSNTGELFF.

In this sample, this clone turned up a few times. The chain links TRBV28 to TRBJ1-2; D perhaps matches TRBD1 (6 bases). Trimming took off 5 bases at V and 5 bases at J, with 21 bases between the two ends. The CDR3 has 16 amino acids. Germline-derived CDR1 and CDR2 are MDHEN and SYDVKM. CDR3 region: CASSDFTGAPFYGYTF. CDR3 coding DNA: TGTGCCAGCAGTGACTTCACGGGGGCGCCTTTTTATGGCTACACCTTC.

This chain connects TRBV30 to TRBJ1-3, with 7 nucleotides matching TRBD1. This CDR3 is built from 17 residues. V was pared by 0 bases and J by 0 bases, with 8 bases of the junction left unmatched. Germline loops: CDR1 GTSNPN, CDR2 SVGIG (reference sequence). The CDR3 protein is CAWSVGGRQSSGNTIYF. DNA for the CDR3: TGTGCCTGGAGTGTAGGGGGCAGGCAGAGCTCTGGAAACACCATATATTTT.

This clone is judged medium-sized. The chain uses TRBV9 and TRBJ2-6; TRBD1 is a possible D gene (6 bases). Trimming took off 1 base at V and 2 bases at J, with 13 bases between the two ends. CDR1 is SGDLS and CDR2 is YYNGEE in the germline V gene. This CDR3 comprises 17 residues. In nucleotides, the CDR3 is TGTGCCAGCAGCGTATCCAGGGGTGGTCCTGGGGCCAACGTCCTGACTTTC. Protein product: CASSVSRGGPGANVLTF.

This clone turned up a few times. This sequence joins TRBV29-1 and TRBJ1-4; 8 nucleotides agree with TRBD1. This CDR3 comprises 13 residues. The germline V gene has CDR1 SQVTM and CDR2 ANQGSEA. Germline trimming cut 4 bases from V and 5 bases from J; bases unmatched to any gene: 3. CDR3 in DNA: TGCAGCGTTGGGGGACAGGAGAATGAAAAACTGTTTTTT. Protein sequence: CSVGGQENEKLFF.

The CDR3 loop reads CASSYSGTGNQPQHF. CDR3 bases: TGTGCCAGCAGTTACTCGGGGACGGGGAATCAGCCCCAGCATTTT. The chain couples TRBV6-8 to TRBJ1-5; a possible D gene is TRBD1 (5 bases). CDR1 and CDR2 from the germline V gene are MNHGY and SAAAGT. Trimming removed 0 bases at V and 4 bases at J, with 10 bases between. The CDR3 is made up of 15 amino acids.

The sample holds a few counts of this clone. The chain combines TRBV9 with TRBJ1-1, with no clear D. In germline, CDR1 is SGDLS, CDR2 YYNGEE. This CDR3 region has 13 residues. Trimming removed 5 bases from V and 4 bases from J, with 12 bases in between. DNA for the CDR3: TGTGCCAGCAGTTTGGACCCTCTCACTGAAGCTTTCTTT. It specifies CASSLDPLTEAFF.

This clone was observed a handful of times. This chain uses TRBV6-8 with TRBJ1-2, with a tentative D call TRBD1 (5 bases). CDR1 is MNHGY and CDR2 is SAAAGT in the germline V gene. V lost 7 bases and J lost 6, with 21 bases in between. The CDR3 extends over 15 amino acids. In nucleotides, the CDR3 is TGTGCCAGCACCCATCAGGGTTCAGGCATTCATGGCTACACCTTC. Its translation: CASTHQGSGIHGYTF.

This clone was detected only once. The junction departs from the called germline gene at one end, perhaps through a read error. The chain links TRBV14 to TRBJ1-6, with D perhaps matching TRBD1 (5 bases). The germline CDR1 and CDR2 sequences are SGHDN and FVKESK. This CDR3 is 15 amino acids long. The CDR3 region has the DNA TGTGCCAGCAGCCAAGCCCAGGGCTATCATTCACCCCTCCACTTT. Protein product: CASSQAQGYHSPLHF.

CDR3 DNA: TGTGCCAGCAGTTACAACGGATGGGGCAGCACAGATACGCAGTATTTT. Translated, it gives CASSYNGWGSTDTQYF. This chain joins TRBV6-8 and TRBJ2-3; a weak D match, TRBD1 (5 bases). Germline V gene lookup returns CDR1 MNHGY and CDR2 SAAAGT. Deletions cut 2 bases from V and 0 bases from J, with 12 bases between. The CDR3 is 16 amino acids.

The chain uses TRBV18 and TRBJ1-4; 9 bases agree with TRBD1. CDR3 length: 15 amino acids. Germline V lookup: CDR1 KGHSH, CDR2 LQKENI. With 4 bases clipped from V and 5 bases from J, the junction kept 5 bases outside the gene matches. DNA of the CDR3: TGTGCCAGCTCACTACAGGGGGCCCGCAATGAAAAACTGTTTTTT. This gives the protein CASSLQGARNEKLFF.

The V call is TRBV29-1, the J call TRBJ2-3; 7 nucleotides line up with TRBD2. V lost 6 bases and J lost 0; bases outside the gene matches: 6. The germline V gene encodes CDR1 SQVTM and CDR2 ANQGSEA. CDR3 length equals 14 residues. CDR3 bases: TGCAGCGTCGGGACTACCTCTAGCACAGATACGCAGTATTTT. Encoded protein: CSVGTTSSTDTQYF.

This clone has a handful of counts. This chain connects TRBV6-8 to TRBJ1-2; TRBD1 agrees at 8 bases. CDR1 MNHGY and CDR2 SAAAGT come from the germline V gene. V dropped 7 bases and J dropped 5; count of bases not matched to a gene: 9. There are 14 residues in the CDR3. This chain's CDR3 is CASNPGGAGYGYTF. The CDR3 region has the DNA TGTGCCAGCAACCCAGGGGGCGCGGGGTATGGCTACACCTTC.

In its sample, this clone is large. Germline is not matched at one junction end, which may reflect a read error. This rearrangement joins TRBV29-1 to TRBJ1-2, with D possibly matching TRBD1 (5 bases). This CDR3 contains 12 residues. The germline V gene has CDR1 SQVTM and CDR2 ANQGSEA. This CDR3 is CSIEGLNYGYTF. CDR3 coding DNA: TGCAGCATTGAGGGACTTAACTATGGCTACACCTTC.

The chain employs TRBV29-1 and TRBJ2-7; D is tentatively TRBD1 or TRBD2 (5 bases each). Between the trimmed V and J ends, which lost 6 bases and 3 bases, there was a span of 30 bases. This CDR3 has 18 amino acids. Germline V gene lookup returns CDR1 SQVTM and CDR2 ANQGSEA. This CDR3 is CSVHRRTNRRQRGYEQYF. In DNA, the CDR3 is TGCAGCGTCCACCGGCGGACGAATCGCCGACAGAGGGGCTACGAGCAGTACTTC.

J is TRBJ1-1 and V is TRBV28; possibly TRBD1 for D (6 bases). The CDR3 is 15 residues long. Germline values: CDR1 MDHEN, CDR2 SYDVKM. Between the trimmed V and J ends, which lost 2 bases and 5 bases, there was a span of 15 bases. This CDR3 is CASSLRGGARTEAFF. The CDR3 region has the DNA TGTGCCAGCAGTTTAAGGGGGGGCGCGAGAACTGAAGCTTTCTTT.

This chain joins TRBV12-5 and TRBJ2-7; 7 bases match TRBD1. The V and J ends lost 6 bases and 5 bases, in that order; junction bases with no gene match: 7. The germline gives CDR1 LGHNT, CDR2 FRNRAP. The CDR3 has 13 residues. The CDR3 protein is CASGPTGSHEQYF. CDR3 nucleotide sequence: TGTGCTAGTGGACCGACAGGGAGCCACGAGCAGTACTTC.